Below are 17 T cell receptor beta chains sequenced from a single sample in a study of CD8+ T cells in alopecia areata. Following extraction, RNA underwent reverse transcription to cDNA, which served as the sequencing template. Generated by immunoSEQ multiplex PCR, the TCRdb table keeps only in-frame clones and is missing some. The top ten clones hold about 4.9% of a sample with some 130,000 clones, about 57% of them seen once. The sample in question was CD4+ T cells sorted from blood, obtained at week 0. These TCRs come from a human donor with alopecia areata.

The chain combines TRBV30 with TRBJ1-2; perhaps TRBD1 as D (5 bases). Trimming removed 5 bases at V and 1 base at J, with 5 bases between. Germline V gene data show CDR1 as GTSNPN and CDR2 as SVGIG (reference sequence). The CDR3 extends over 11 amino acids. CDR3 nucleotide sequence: TGTGCCTGGGGGGGTAACTATGGCTACACCTTC. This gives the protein CAWGGNYGYTF.

The CDR3 here is CASSQDRDRQFF. CDR3 sequence (DNA): TGTGCCAGCAGCCAAGACCGGGACAGGCAGTTCTTC. The V gene is TRBV6-5, the J gene TRBJ2-1, with TRBD1 identical over 7 bases. Trimming cost V 6 bases and J 12 bases; bases outside gene matches: 8. This CDR3 is 12 amino acids long. Germline V gene data show CDR1 as MNHEY and CDR2 as SVGAGI.

The DNA of the CDR3 is TGTGCCAGCAGCCAATATGGTGAGCAGTTCTTC. Its protein product is CASSQYGEQFF. This chain links TRBV28 with TRBJ2-1; D remains ambiguous. The CDR3 covers 11 residues. With 6 bases removed from V and 9 bases from J, the gap between germline ends came to 9 bases. The germline V gene has CDR1 MDHEN and CDR2 SYDVKM.

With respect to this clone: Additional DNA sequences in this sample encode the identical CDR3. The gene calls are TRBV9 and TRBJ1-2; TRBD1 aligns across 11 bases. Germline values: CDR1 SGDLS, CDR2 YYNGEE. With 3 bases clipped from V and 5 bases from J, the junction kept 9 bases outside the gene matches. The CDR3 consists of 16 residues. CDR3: CASSAAGTGGNYGYTF. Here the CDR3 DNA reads TGTGCCAGCAGCGCCGCCGGGACAGGGGGGAATTATGGCTACACCTTC. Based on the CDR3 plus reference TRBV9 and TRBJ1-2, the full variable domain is DSGVTQTPKHLITATGQRVTLRCSPRSGDLSVYWYQQSLDQGLQFLIQYYNGEERAKGNILERFSAQQFPDLHSELNLSSLELGDSALYFCASSAAGTGGNYGYTFGSGTRLTVV.

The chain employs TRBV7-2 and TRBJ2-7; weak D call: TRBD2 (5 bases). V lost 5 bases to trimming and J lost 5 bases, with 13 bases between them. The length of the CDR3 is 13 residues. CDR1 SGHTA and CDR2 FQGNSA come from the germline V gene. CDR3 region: CASSLTSFNEQYF. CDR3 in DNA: TGTGCCAGCAGCCTAACTAGTTTCAACGAGCAGTACTTC.

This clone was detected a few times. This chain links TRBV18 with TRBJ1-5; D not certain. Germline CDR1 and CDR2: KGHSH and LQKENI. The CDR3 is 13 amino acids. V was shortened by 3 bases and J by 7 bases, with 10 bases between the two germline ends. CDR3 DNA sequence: TGTGCCAGCTCACCGACCTTAGACCAGCCCCAGCATTTT. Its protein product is CASSPTLDQPQHF.

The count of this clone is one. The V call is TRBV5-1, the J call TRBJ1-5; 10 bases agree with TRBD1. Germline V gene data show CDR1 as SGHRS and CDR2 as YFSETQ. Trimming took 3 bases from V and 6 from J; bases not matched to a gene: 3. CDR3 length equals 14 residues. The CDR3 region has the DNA TGCGCCAGCAGCTCGGGACAGGGGAGTCAGCCCCAGCATTTT. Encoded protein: CASSSGQGSQPQHF. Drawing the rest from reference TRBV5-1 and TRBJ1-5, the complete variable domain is KAGVTQTPRYLIKTRGQQVTLSCSPISGHRSVSWYQQTPGQGLQFLFEYFSETQRNKGNFPGRFSGRQFSNSRSEMNVSTLELGDSALYLCASSSGQGSQPQHFGDGTRLSIL.

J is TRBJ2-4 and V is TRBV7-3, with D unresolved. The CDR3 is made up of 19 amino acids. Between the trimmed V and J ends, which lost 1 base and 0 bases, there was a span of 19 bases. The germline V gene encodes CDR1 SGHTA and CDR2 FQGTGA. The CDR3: CASSLNPQEQNLAKNIQYF. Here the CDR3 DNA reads TGTGCCAGCAGCTTAAATCCCCAGGAGCAAAATCTAGCCAAAAACATTCAGTACTTC.

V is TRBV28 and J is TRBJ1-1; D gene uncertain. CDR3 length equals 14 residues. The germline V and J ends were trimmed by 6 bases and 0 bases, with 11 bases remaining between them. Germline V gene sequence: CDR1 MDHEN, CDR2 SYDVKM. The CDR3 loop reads CASSTGLMNTEAFF. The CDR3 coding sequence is TGTGCCAGCAGCACCGGATTAATGAACACTGAAGCTTTCTTT.

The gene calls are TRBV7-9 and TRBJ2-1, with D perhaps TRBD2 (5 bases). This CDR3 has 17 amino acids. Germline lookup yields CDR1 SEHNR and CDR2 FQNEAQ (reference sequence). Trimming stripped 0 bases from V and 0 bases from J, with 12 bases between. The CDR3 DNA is TGTGCCAGCAGCTTAGCGCCGGGTGGGAGCTCCTACAATGAGCAGTTCTTC. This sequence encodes CASSLAPGGSSYNEQFF.

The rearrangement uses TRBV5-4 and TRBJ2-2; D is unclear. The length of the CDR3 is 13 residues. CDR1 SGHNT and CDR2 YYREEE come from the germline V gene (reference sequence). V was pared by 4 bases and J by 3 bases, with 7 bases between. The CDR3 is CASSPSDTGELFF. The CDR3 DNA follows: TGTGCCAGCAGCCCCTCGGACACCGGGGAGCTGTTTTTT. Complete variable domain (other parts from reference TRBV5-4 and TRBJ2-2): ETGVTQSPTHLIKTRGQQVTLRCSSQSGHNTVSWYQQALGQGPQFIFQYYREEENGRGNFPPRFSGLQFPNYSSELNVNALELDDSALYLCASSPSDTGELFFGEGSRLTVL.

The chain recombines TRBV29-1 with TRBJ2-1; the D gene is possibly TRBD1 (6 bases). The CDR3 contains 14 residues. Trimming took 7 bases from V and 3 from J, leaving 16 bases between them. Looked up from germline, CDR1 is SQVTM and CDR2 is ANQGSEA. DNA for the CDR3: TGCAGCGGTGCCTGGGGGCAGGGCTACAATGAGCAGTTCTTC. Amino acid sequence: CSGAWGQGYNEQFF.

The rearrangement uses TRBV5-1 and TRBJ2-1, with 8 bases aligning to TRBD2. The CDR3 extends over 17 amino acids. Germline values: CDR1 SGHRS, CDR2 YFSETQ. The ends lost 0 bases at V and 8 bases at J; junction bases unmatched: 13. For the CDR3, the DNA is TGCGCCAGCAGCTTGGTATCCAGCGGGAGCCTCCGTGATGAGCAGTTCTTC. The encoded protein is CASSLVSSGSLRDEQFF.

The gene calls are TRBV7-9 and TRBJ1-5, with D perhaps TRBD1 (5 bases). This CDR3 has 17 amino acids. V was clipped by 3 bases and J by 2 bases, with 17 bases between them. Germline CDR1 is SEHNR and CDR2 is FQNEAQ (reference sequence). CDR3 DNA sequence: TGTGCCAGCAGCTTGGGGGAACGTAGGGACGGCAATCAGCCCCAGCATTTT. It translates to CASSLGERRDGNQPQHF.

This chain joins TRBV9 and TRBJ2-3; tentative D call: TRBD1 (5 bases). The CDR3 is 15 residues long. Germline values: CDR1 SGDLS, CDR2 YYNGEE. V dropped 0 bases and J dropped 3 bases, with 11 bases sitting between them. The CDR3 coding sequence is TGTGCCAGCAGCGTAGGGGGCCACGGGACAGATACGCAGTATTTT. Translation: CASSVGGHGTDTQYF.

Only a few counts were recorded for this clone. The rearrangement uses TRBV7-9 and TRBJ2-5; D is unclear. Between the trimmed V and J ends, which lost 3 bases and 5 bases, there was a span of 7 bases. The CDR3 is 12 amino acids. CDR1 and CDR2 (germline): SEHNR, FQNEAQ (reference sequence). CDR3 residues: CASSFRRETQYF. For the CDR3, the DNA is TGTGCCAGCAGCTTCCGCAGGGAGACCCAGTACTTC.

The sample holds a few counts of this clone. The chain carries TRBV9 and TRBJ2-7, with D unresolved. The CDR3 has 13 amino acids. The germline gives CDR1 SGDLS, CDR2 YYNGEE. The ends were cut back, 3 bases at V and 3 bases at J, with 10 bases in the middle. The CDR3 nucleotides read TGTGCCAGCAGCGGCGCGGCAGACTACGAGCAGTACTTC. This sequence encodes CASSGAADYEQYF.